This T cell receptor (beta chain) derives from a study of T cells after yellow fever vaccination. There are a few counts of this clonotype. As yet, its antigen is unknown. The CDR3 contains 15 residues. Trimming removed 8 bases at V and 3 bases at J, with 18 bases between. Germline CDR1 and CDR2: MNHEY and SVGEGT. General observations from the study: Reappearance after the booster was observed for most primary-vaccination clones (roughly 97% CD4, roughly 90% CD8).

TCRdb independently ran MiXCR on the 5' RACE reads; one entry per CDR3 protein. Of some 400,000 distinct CDR3 sequences in the sample, about 17% were seen once. The sequencing used PBMCs, collected before the yellow fever booster vaccination. The chain is built from TRBV6-2 or TRBV6-3 and TRBJ2-3, with no clear D. The TCR comes from a man aged 18 to 29 who received the YFV17D yellow fever vaccine. This CDR3 reads CASEKGSGRTDTQYF. For the CDR3, the DNA is TGTGCCAGCGAAAAAGGGTCGGGTAGGACAGATACGCAGTATTTT.